The entry below describes one TCR beta chain. Its antigen is unknown. The data derive from a study of chemoradiotherapy in HPV16-positive cancers. The CDR3 is made up of 16 amino acids. V was clipped by 5 bases and J by 0 bases; unmatched bases: 7. Germline CDR1 is SGHAT and CDR2 is FQNNGV. The study's findings and limits: Candidate HPV-specific clones and E7-related TCR motifs grew in tumor during treatment. HPV-specific T cells were functionally defined from only a couple of HPV16-positive patients.

Repertoires were generated with immunoSEQ multiplex PCR, while TCRdb's copy carries only in-frame clones and drops some. In the table there are roughly 6,200 clones, roughly 80% of which are singletons. Repertoires were sampled repeatedly during chemoradiotherapy. The sequences come from tumor tissue, collected from a patient who underwent chemoradiotherapy. The V call is TRBV11-2, the J call TRBJ2-1, with TRBD2 identical over 7 bases. The sequence was collected from a human donor with HPV-associated anogenital cancer. CDR3 loop: CASSPAGSGSYNEQFF. In DNA, the CDR3 is TGTGCCAGCAGCCCAGCGGGGTCAGGCTCCTACAATGAGCAGTTCTTC.